This T cell receptor (beta chain) was obtained from a study of CD8+CD57+ T cells in acquired aplastic anemia (dated by TCRdb to 2017 to 2018). As for the study more broadly: Extracted DNA from sorted CD4+ and CD8+ cells averaged approximately 3 ug, ranging from roughly 0.17 to 27.4 ug. CD8+CD57+ expansion was defined as a frequency above the mean frequency observed in healthy subjects. Results and caveats for the whole study, not just this receptor: Approximately 31 CD8+ CDR3 sequences were found in both patients and controls but appeared to be highly expressed in patients and within the immunodominant clones of the patients. CD8+ Simpson's diversity did not differ significantly between patients and healthy controls (P=0.060).

Patients chosen for sequencing had shown expansion of CD8+CD57+ cells by flow cytometry. Severe acquired aplastic anemia was diagnosed in all patients according to International Study of Aplastic Anemia and Agranulocytosis and Camitta criteria. At the time blood was sampled, none of the patients had received any therapy. In this study, sorted CD4+ and CD8+ T cells from the blood of healthy subjects and of severe aplastic anemia patients had their TCR repertoires deep-sequenced. In the USA, patient enrollment took place under clinicaltrials.gov protocols 00001620, 01623167, 00001397, 00071045, 00081523 and 00961064. Ficoll-Paque density gradient centrifugation was used to isolate peripheral blood mononuclear cells. Before DNA was extracted, CD4+ and CD8+ T cells were sorted using either FACS or magnetic beads. TCR beta VDJ combination and CDR3 sequence profiling used genomic DNA as the template. TCR repertoire sequencing was run on an Illumina HiSeq 2000. On the authors' methods: Repertoire assessment relied on Simpson's diversity index, CDR3 size and DJ length profiles, and TRBV/TRBJ rearrangement plots. Whichever DNA sequence was most abundant in the deep sequencing data was defined as the immunodominant clone. CDR3 amino acid sequences were checked for sharing across subjects and were also compared against the VDJdb database and published repertoires. In TCRdb, the public reads were trimmed at Q25 with fastp and aligned with MiXCR, with productive beta chains retained. Rows matching on CDR3 protein sequence are summarized as one entry with the most common DNA and genes. The authors' filters were not applied to this entry. This sample has around 290,000 distinct CDR3 sequences in its table, and about 50% of those were observed once. The top ten hold around 1.3% of the sample.

Trimming removed 2 bases from V and 3 bases from J, leaving 7 bases between the germline ends. The CDR3 sequence holds 13 residues, the cysteine and phenylalanine included. The sequence is cut down to CDR3 DNA, 39 bases in frame from base 1. The germline V gene provides CDR1 WSHSY and CDR2 SAAADI. This clonotype has a count of ten or more. What antigen it recognizes has not been identified. Base qualities are missing; no much larger clone stands one base away. Sequenced input: sorted CD4+, CD8+, or CD8+CD57+ T cells (not recorded which) from PBMCs. This clonotype originated in a human donor with aplastic anemia. This chain is built from TRBV10-2 and TRBJ1-2; matching of 5 bases hints at TRBD1 as the D gene. This receptor has the CDR3 CASSEGGYYGYTF. The DNA is TGCGCCAGCAGTGAGGGGGGGTACTATGGCTACACCTTC.